A single sample is the source of the 28 T cell receptor beta chains below, sequenced in a study of blood T cells in healthy people across ages. The use of a sample-barcoded 5' primer and a J-beta primer mix characterized a second PCR of about 7 to 12 cycles. In TCRdb, the 5' RACE reads were re-called with MiXCR into one record per CDR3 protein. The sample lists around 990,000 distinct CDR3 sequences, almost 25% occurring once. These same records also appear under a second study, on T cells of mothers and their children.

Input material: blood. Receptor source: a girl aged 2 to 10 in good health.

J is TRBJ1-2 and V is TRBV29-1; D is perhaps TRBD1 (5 bases). V was shortened by 0 bases and J by 8 bases, with 10 bases between the two germline ends. The germline V gene encodes CDR1 SQVTM and CDR2 ANQGSEA. The CDR3 length is 12 residues. The CDR3 sequence: CSVEDAREGYTF. CDR3 DNA sequence: TGCAGCGTTGAAGATGCCAGGGAGGGCTACACCTTC. Supplemented by reference TRBV29-1 and TRBJ1-2, the full variable domain reads SAVISQKPSRDICQRGTSLTIQCQVDSQVTMMFWYRQQPGQSLTLIATANQGSEATYESGFVIDKFPISRPNLTFSTLTVSNMSPEDSSIYLCSVEDAREGYTFGSGTRLTVV.

As to this clonotype: The junction departs from germline at one end; a sequencing error may be responsible. The J gene is TRBJ2-5, the V gene TRBV12-3 or TRBV12-4; 9 nucleotides match TRBD1. CDR3 length: 16 residues. The CDR3 sequence is CASSVSQGALLETQYF. CDR3 sequence (DNA): TGCGCCAGCAGTGTGTCACAGGGGGCTCTTCTCGAGACCCAGTACTTC.

This rearrangement joins TRBV20-1 to TRBJ2-1, with D tentatively TRBD2 (5 bases). Germline CDR1 reads DFQATT; CDR2 reads SNEGSKA (reference sequence). The CDR3 is 14 amino acids. Trimming cost V 2 bases and J 6 bases, with 14 bases left between them. Here the CDR3 reads CSARTEAAFNEQFF. The CDR3 DNA reads as TGCAGTGCTAGAACGGAGGCCGCCTTCAATGAGCAGTTCTTC.

This clonotype was observed at least ten times. This chain uses TRBV12-3 or TRBV12-4 with TRBJ2-5; no firm D call. The CDR3 runs 14 residues. V was trimmed by 1 base and J by 5 bases, leaving 11 bases between them. The CDR3 here is CASSLGPGTETQYF. CDR3 coding DNA: TGTGCCAGCAGTTTAGGTCCTGGTACCGAGACCCAGTACTTC.

This clonotype appeared a few times. The chain combines TRBV6-6 with TRBJ2-5; no definite D call. Trimming cost V 8 bases and J 5 bases, with 12 bases left between them. CDR3 length: 12 residues. Germline loops: CDR1 MNHNY, CDR2 SVGAGI (reference sequence). The CDR3 nucleotides read TGTGCCAGCCAGTTGATGGGGGAGACCCAGTACTTC. Amino acids: CASQLMGETQYF.

CDR3 DNA sequence: TGTGCCAGCAGTTACCCTTCGGGGGGCCAGGAGACCCAGTACTTC. It yields the protein CASSYPSGGQETQYF. V and J are TRBV6-6 and TRBJ2-5; tentatively, D is TRBD2 (7 bases). The germline V and J ends were trimmed by 2 bases and 5 bases, with 15 bases remaining between them. Germline V gene lookup returns CDR1 MNHNY and CDR2 SVGAGI (reference sequence). The CDR3 consists of 15 residues.

This clonotype was found a few times. The V and J genes are TRBV25-1 and TRBJ1-4, with D maybe TRBD1 (5 bases). CDR1 and CDR2 from the germline V gene are MGHDK and SYGVNS. The CDR3 has 15 amino acids. V was trimmed by 0 bases and J by 13 bases, leaving 18 bases between them. The DNA for the CDR3 is TGTGCCAGCAGTGAATATAAGGGGACCGCCGCAGGACTGTTTTTT. Its protein product is CASSEYKGTAAGLFF. The full variable domain, rest sourced from reference TRBV25-1 and TRBJ1-4, is EADIYQTPRYLVIGTGKKITLECSQTMGHDKMYWYQQDPGMELHLIHYSYGVNSTEKGDLSSESTVSRIRTEHFPLTLESARPSHTSQYLCASSEYKGTAAGLFFGSGTQLSVL.

This clonotype occurred a few times. V gene TRBV11-1 combines with J gene TRBJ2-7, with 14 nucleotides matching TRBD2. The CDR3 is made up of 15 amino acids. V dropped 4 bases and J dropped 2; count of bases not matched to a gene: 1. Germline V CDR1 and CDR2: SGHAT, FQDESV (reference sequence). CDR3 loop: CASSWGLAGAYEQYF. As DNA, the CDR3 is TGTGCCAGCAGCTGGGGACTAGCGGGAGCCTACGAGCAGTACTTC.

Comment on this clonotype: Relative to the germline gene, one junction end is altered; a read error may explain this. The V call is TRBV7-7, the J call TRBJ2-2; TRBD1 matches 12 bases. This CDR3 is built from 15 residues. Germline lookup yields CDR1 SSHAT and CDR2 FNYEAQ (reference sequence). CDR3 region: CASSGDRGQDGELFF. In nucleotides, the CDR3 is TGTGCTAGCAGCGGGGACAGGGGGCAGGACGGGGAGCTGTTTTTT.

The chain combines TRBV29-1 with TRBJ1-1, with D unclear. CDR3 length: 12 amino acids. V was pared by 5 bases and J by 3 bases, with 10 bases between. The germline CDR1 and CDR2 sequences are SQVTM and ANQGSEA. The DNA for the CDR3 is TGCAGCGTTCAAATTGCAGACACTGAAGCTTTCTTT. Protein: CSVQIADTEAFF.

This clonotype was detected only once. J is TRBJ2-3 and V is TRBV7-2; possibly TRBD2 for D (5 bases). The germline V gene encodes CDR1 SGHTA and CDR2 FQGNSA. V was trimmed by 3 bases and J by 1 base, leaving 11 bases between them. The CDR3 sequence is 15 residues long. The CDR3: CASSLKLVGTDTQYF. The CDR3 nucleotides are TGTGCCAGCAGCTTGAAACTAGTGGGCACAGATACGCAGTATTTT.

CDR3 nucleotide sequence: TGTGCCAGCTCGGGGGACAGCACAGATACGCAGTATTTT. Amino acid sequence: CASSGDSTDTQYF. The chain employs TRBV7-3 and TRBJ2-3, with a possible D match to TRBD2 (6 bases). The V end was cut by 8 bases, the J end by 0 bases, with 9 bases between. Germline V gene sequence: CDR1 SGHTA, CDR2 FQGTGA. The CDR3 consists of 13 residues.

This clonotype has just a few counts. The CDR3 region has the DNA TGTGCCAGCAGCCCTCCTAGCGGGAGTTCCTACGAGCAGTACTTC. Translation gives CASSPPSGSSYEQYF. V and J are TRBV3-1 and TRBJ2-7; 10 bases are shared with TRBD2. The junction had 4 bases not matched to a gene; V was cut back by 4 bases and J by 1 base. The CDR3 is 15 amino acids. Germline V gene lookup returns CDR1 LGHDT and CDR2 YNNKEL (reference sequence).

This clonotype was counted a few times. The chain is built from TRBV7-9 and TRBJ2-7, with 9 positions matching TRBD2. Germline V CDR1 and CDR2: SEHNR, FQNEAQ (reference sequence). This CDR3 comprises 11 residues. Trimming removed 8 bases from V and 6 bases from J; junction bases left unmatched: 2. DNA of the CDR3: TGTGCCAGCGCGGGAGGGGGCGAGCAGTACTTC. Translating it yields CASAGGGEQYF.

This clonotype showed up just a few times. The CDR3 coding sequence is TGTGCCAGCAGCTCCGGACTAGCGGGGGGGCGGGTTGGTGATGAGCAGTTCTTC. Translated, it gives CASSSGLAGGRVGDEQFF. V usage is TRBV11-2 and J usage is TRBJ2-5; the match to TRBD2 covers 15 bases. The last part of the DNA fits TRBJ2-1 better; the J call may be wrong. Germline V gene data show CDR1 as SGHAT and CDR2 as FQNNGV. This CDR3 has 18 amino acids.

The rearrangement joins TRBV10-3 to TRBJ2-5; TRBD2 might be the D (7 bases). CDR1 is ENHRY and CDR2 is SYGVKD in the germline V gene. V was cut by 0 bases and J by 5 bases, with 10 bases left in between. The CDR3 is 14 residues long. CDR3 DNA: TGTGCCATCAGTGAGTCCGGGGGGCAGGAGACCCAGTACTTC. Amino acids: CAISESGGQETQYF.

V gene TRBV29-1 combines with J gene TRBJ1-4; tentatively, D is TRBD1 (5 bases). CDR1 and CDR2 (germline): SQVTM, ANQGSEA. The ends were cut back, 5 bases at V and 4 bases at J, with 14 bases in the middle. This CDR3 comprises 14 residues. The CDR3 here is CSVLTDRDNEKLFF. The CDR3 coding sequence is TGCAGCGTTCTAACCGACAGAGATAATGAAAAACTGTTTTTT. The full variable domain, its missing parts supplied by reference TRBV29-1 and TRBJ1-4, is SAVISQKPSRDICQRGTSLTIQCQVDSQVTMMFWYRQQPGQSLTLIATANQGSEATYESGFVIDKFPISRPNLTFSTLTVSNMSPEDSSIYLCSVLTDRDNEKLFFGSGTQLSVL.

This clonotype has a handful of counts. The chain has TRBV11-2 and TRBJ2-2; D is undetermined. This CDR3 spans 16 amino acids. From germline, CDR1 is SGHAT and CDR2 FQNNGV. The ends were cut back, 1 base at V and 6 bases at J, with 15 bases in the middle. CDR3 protein: CASSLVSGGFSGELFF. DNA for the CDR3: TGTGCCAGCAGCTTAGTGTCGGGTGGATTTTCCGGGGAGCTGTTTTTT.

V usage is TRBV27 and J usage is TRBJ2-5, with D possibly TRBD1 on 5 matching bases. Matching the DNA end better, TRBJ2-7 makes the J call doubtful. CDR1 and CDR2 (germline): MNHEY, SMNVEV (reference sequence). The CDR3 spans 16 residues. This chain's CDR3 is CASSSRWGLNTYEQYF. The CDR3 DNA follows: TGTGCCAGCAGTTCGCGGTGGGGCTTGAATACCTACGAGCAGTACTTC.

This clonotype was seen a few times. This rearrangement joins TRBV29-1 to TRBJ2-6; 9 bases agree with TRBD1. Per the germline V gene, CDR1 is SQVTM and CDR2 is ANQGSEA. The CDR3 extends over 16 amino acids. J gave up 0 bases and V 6 bases, and 6 bases lay outside the gene matches. Here the CDR3 reads CSVRGQGISGANVLTF. The DNA for the CDR3 is TGCAGCGTACGGGGACAGGGAATCTCTGGGGCCAACGTCCTGACTTTC.

This clonotype was seen only a few times. The chain joins TRBV20-1 to TRBJ2-1; TRBD2 aligns across 9 bases. Germline lookup yields CDR1 DFQATT and CDR2 SNEGSKA (reference sequence). V dropped 0 bases and J dropped 4; count of bases not matched to a gene: 10. CDR3 size: 17 residues. The CDR3 DNA follows: TGCAGTGCTAGAGATCAATGGGCGGGAGGGGAATACAATGAGCAGTTCTTC. It encodes CSARDQWAGGEYNEQFF.

This clonotype was seen ten or more times. The rearrangement joins TRBV20-1 to TRBJ2-3; D gene ambiguous. Germline V gene lookup returns CDR1 DFQATT and CDR2 SNEGSKA (reference sequence). The CDR3 covers 11 residues. The V gene lost 8 bases and the J gene lost 4 bases, with 10 bases spanning the gap. CDR3: CSTYTADTQYF. Here the CDR3 DNA reads TGCAGTACTTACACCGCAGATACGCAGTATTTT.

The J gene is TRBJ2-5, the V gene TRBV28; D possibly corresponds to TRBD2 (5 bases). The V end was cut by 8 bases, the J end by 5 bases, with 15 bases between. This CDR3 has 13 residues. From germline, CDR1 is MDHEN and CDR2 SYDVKM. CDR3 region: CASGSEARETQYF. The CDR3 coding sequence is TGTGCCAGCGGGAGCGAGGCCCGGGAGACCCAGTACTTC.

This chain uses TRBV11-2 with TRBJ2-7, with 7 bases that match TRBD1. The germline V gene encodes CDR1 SGHAT and CDR2 FQNNGV. V gave up 9 bases and J gave up 2 bases; unmatched junction bases: 10. The CDR3 contains 14 residues. In nucleotides, the CDR3 is TGTGCCAGTTCCGCGACAGGGCTGACCTACGAGCAGTACTTC. Its translation is CASSATGLTYEQYF.

This chain connects TRBV6-1 to TRBJ2-1, with D uncertain. Germline loops: CDR1 MNHNS, CDR2 SASEGT. Trimming pared 8 bases from V and 4 bases from J, leaving 15 bases between. The CDR3 spans 14 residues. CDR3 sequence reads: CASLTPRGYNEQFF. The CDR3 DNA sequence: TGTGCCAGCCTCACTCCTCGTGGGTACAATGAGCAGTTCTTC.

The rearrangement uses TRBV6-5 and TRBJ2-5; 7 bases line up with TRBD1. The assigned J gene may be wrong: the sequence end matches TRBJ2-7 better. CDR1 is MNHEY and CDR2 is SVGAGI in the germline V gene. The CDR3 sequence is 14 residues long. The CDR3: CASSKYSGGYEQYF. CDR3 nucleotides: TGTGCCAGCAGTAAATACTCAGGGGGCTACGAGCAGTACTTC.

This clonotype was counted at least ten times. The chain recombines TRBV4-3 with TRBJ1-4; 8 nucleotides match TRBD1. Germline V CDR1 and CDR2: LGHNA, YSLEER. This CDR3 comprises 16 residues. The trim removed 6 bases at V and 1 base at J, leaving 7 bases unmatched. The CDR3 bases are TGCGCCAGCAGTTTGGACAGGGTGGTAACTAATGAAAAACTGTTTTTT. Translating it yields CASSLDRVVTNEKLFF.

CDR3 sequence: CASSLREQPQHF. The DNA of the CDR3 is TGTGCCAGCAGTTTAAGGGAACAGCCCCAGCATTTT. The chain recombines TRBV28 with TRBJ1-5; D gene ambiguous. V was trimmed by 2 bases and J by 7 bases, leaving 6 bases between them. Germline loops: CDR1 MDHEN, CDR2 SYDVKM. The CDR3 totals 12 residues.